The rows below give T cell receptor beta chains drawn from one sample of a study of blood T cell repertoires in COVID-19. The data were produced by immunoSEQ multiplex PCR, yet TCRdb's version contains in-frame clones alone and is incomplete. The sample comprises about 380,000 clones, roughly 85% of which are singletons, and roughly 3.4% rests with the top ten. The specimen sequenced was peripheral blood. The receptors shown here come from a woman under 30 with acute or convalescent COVID-19. The CDR3 runs from the conserved cysteine through the conserved F or W. The D gene is left open where the match is weak. Part of the rows lack a size; the others show once, few, many or a class for expanded clones.

D,size,V,J,DNA,CDR3
TRBD1,-,TRBV3-1/TRBV3-2,TRBJ1-1,TGTGCCAGCAGCCCCACAGGGGGCGGGTTGACTGAAGCTTTCTTT,CASSPTGGGLTEAFF
TRBD1,-,TRBV6-1,TRBJ2-6,TGTGCCAGCAGTGTCCAGGGGGCCTCTGGGGCCAACGTCCTGACTTTC,CASSVQGASGANVLTF
-,-,TRBV7-9,TRBJ2-7,TGTGCCAGCAGCTTAGCTCTATCCGAGCAGTACTTC,CASSLALSEQYF
-,-,TRBV7-9,TRBJ2-2,TGTGCCAGCAGCTTAGGTCTGCAACTGAACACCGGGGAGCTGTTTTTT,CASSLGLQLNTGELFF
TRBD1,few,TRBV5-6,TRBJ1-2,TGTGCCAGCAGCGCCCTTGGTGGGACAGGGGGCTCGGGCTATGGCTACACCTTC,CASSALGGTGGSGYGYTF
-,-,TRBV6-1,TRBJ1-1,TGTGCCAGCAGTGAAGACACTCAGGGGTACACTGAAGCTTTCTTT,CASSEDTQGYTEAFF
-,-,TRBV21-1,TRBJ2-5,TGTGCCAGCAGCCAAAGACAGGGGAAGGAGACCCAGTACTTC,CASSQRQGKETQYF
TRBD2,once,TRBV5-4,TRBJ2-1,TGTGCCAGCAGCTCGGGACTAGCGGGAGGGAAATACAATGAGCAGTTCTTC,CASSSGLAGGKYNEQFF
TRBD2,-,TRBV27,TRBJ2-7,TGTGCCAGCAGCACTAGCGGGAGTCGCCACGAGCAGTACTTC,CASSTSGSRHEQYF
TRBD1,-,TRBV9,TRBJ1-6,TGTGCCAGCAGCTCGGCAGGGGGCGAAGTCGGGTCACCCCTCCACTTT,CASSSAGGEVGSPLHF
-,once,TRBV14,TRBJ2-7,TGTGCCAGCAGCCGATTCGCGGGGACCGCGTCGAGAGAGCAGTACTTC,CASSRFAGTASREQYF
-,-,TRBV2,TRBJ2-5,TGTGCCCCCCGGGCCGCAGGGGAGACCCAGTACTTC,CAPRAAGETQYF
TRBD2,-,TRBV2,TRBJ2-1,TGTGCCATCCCCCTAGCGGGAGGGGAGCATGAGCAGTTCTTC,CAIPLAGGEHEQFF
-,-,TRBV28,TRBJ2-1,TGTGCCAGCAACCCTAGCATGGGTGTCAATGAGCAGTTCTTC,CASNPSMGVNEQFF
-,-,TRBV24-1,TRBJ2-3,TGTGCCACCAGTGATCGGAGGGCCAAGGGTACAGATACGCAGTATTTT,CATSDRRAKGTDTQYF
-,many,TRBV3-1/TRBV3-2,TRBJ2-3,TGTGCCAGCAGCCAACGGGAAGCAGCGGATACGCAGTATTTT,CASSQREAADTQYF
TRBD1,-,TRBV9,TRBJ2-3,TGTGCCAGCAGCACCAGGGACAGTCAGGGAGATACGCAGTATTTT,CASSTRDSQGDTQYF
TRBD2,-,TRBV5-1,TRBJ2-3,TGCGCCAGCAGCTCCCTCGGAGCGGGGGGGTCCACAGATACGCAGTATTTT,CASSSLGAGGSTDTQYF
-,-,TRBV11-2,TRBJ2-7,TGTGCCAGCAGCTTAAGGAGGATCACCTACGAGCAGTACTTC,CASSLRRITYEQYF
TRBD2,-,TRBV5-8,TRBJ2-2,TGTGCCAGCAGCTCCCGGACTAGGCGGTCCGGGGAGCTGTTTTTT,CASSSRTRRSGELFF
TRBD1,-,TRBV6-6,TRBJ1-2,TGTGCCAGCAGGGGGACAGGCGAGTATGGCTACACCTTC,CASRGTGEYGYTF
-,-,TRBV5-1,TRBJ2-1,TGCGCCAGCAGCGTCCCTAGCGCAGGAAGTGAGCAGTTCTTC,CASSVPSAGSEQFF
TRBD1,-,TRBV5-1,TRBJ1-1,TGCGCCAGCAGCTTGGCTGGGACAGGGGCGGTTACTGAAGCTTTCTTT,CASSLAGTGAVTEAFF